Each of the 16 T cell receptor beta chains below was sequenced from the same sample in a study of T cell repertoires in cytomegalovirus infection. Which antigens these TCRs recognize remains unknown. One entry per CDR3 protein results from TCRdb running MiXCR on the reads. Among about 68,000 distinct CDR3 sequences listed, approximately 22% were seen once. Material for sequencing was PBMCs, sequenced either directly or after in vitro stimulation (not recorded which). These receptors were obtained from a human donor in good health (CMV status not recorded). Some clones in this sample may be carry-over from other donors' samples.

Notes on this clonotype: A much bigger clone sits one base away, suggesting this may be a read error. The rearrangement joins TRBV7-2 to TRBJ2-1; TRBD1 matches at 7 bases. After removal of 2 bases from V and 14 bases from J, the junction contained 3 bases not matched to a gene. Germline CDR1 SGHTA, CDR2 FQGNSA. The CDR3 runs to 11 residues. The CDR3 nucleotides read TGTGCCAGCAGCTTAACAGGGGAGAAGTTCTTC. It encodes CASSLTGEKFF. The full variable domain, in which reference TRBV7-2 and TRBJ2-1 provide the parts outside the CDR3, is GAGVSQSPSNKVTEKGKDVELRCDPISGHTALYWYRQSLGQGLEFLIYFQGNSAPDKSGLPSDRFSAERTGGSVSTLTIQRTQQEDSAVYLCASSLTGEKFFGPGTRLTVL.

The genes are TRBV19 and TRBJ2-5; 7 nucleotides line up with TRBD1. CDR1 and CDR2 (germline): LNHDA, SQIVND (reference sequence). The CDR3 has 14 amino acids. J lost 2 bases, V lost 3 bases, and 3 bases had no gene match. The CDR3, as DNA: TGTGCCAGTAGTATGTGGGACAGACAAGAGACCCAGTACTTC. Encoded protein: CASSMWDRQETQYF.

The chain is built from TRBV7-6 and TRBJ2-3; D is perhaps TRBD1 (5 bases). Germline V gene data show CDR1 as SGHVS and CDR2 as FNYEAQ. V lost 5 bases and J lost 7, with 22 bases in between. The CDR3 loop spans 16 amino acids. The CDR3 bases are TGTGCCAGCAGCCCAGCGCCAACCACAATGGGGCATACGCAGTATTTT. Translated: CASSPAPTTMGHTQYF.

This clonotype was detected ten times or more. The chain couples TRBV7-2 to TRBJ1-1; 9 bases line up with TRBD1. Germline CDR1 reads SGHTA; CDR2 reads FQGNSA. Trimming cost V 6 bases and J 3 bases; bases outside gene matches: 8. The CDR3 consists of 15 residues. The CDR3 DNA follows: TGTGCCAGCAGGGACAGGGGCAAGGGAGACACTGAAGCTTTCTTT. This encodes CASRDRGKGDTEAFF.

The chain uses TRBV19 and TRBJ1-1, with 7 bases aligning to TRBD1. With V trimmed by 5 bases and J by 6 bases, 9 bases remained unmatched. CDR3 size: 14 residues. Germline assignment: CDR1 LNHDA and CDR2 SQIVND (reference sequence). The DNA for the CDR3 is TGTGCCAGTAGTGTAAGACAGGGTAGGGCTGAAGCTTTCTTT. Residues: CASSVRQGRAEAFF. Supplemented by reference TRBV19 and TRBJ1-1, the full variable domain reads DGGITQSPKYLFRKEGQNVTLSCEQNLNHDAMYWYRQDPGQGLRLIYYSQIVNDFQKGDIAEGYSVSREKKESFPLTVTSAQKNPTAFYLCASSVRQGRAEAFFGQGTRLTVV.

The CDR3 loop is CASSDLAGGNTDTQYF. The CDR3 DNA sequence: TGTGCCAGCAGTGATCTAGCGGGAGGGAACACAGATACGCAGTATTTT. The chain has TRBV2 and TRBJ2-3; 12 nucleotides align to TRBD2. This CDR3 comprises 16 residues. The germline V gene encodes CDR1 SNHLY and CDR2 FYNNEI. J gave up 2 bases and V 3 bases, and 3 bases lay outside the gene matches.

Only one count was recorded for this clonotype. The chain links TRBV11-2 to TRBJ2-3; the match to TRBD2 covers 10 bases. This CDR3 is 19 amino acids long. With 2 bases clipped from V and 4 bases from J, the junction kept 15 bases outside the gene matches. CDR1 SGHAT and CDR2 FQNNGV come from the germline V gene. The CDR3 DNA follows: TGTGCCAGCAGCTTAAATTTCGGATGGAGCGGGAGGGCCCCAGATACGCAGTATTTT. This sequence encodes CASSLNFGWSGRAPDTQYF.

In this sample, this clonotype turned up many times. The CDR3 DNA reads as TGTGCCAGCAGCTTAGCGGTGGGCACCGGGGAGCTGTTTTTT. It specifies CASSLAVGTGELFF. The V and J genes are TRBV7-2 and TRBJ2-2; no definite D call. The CDR3 covers 14 residues. V gave up 0 bases and J gave up 4 bases, with 6 bases separating them. The V gene's germline CDR1 is SGHTA and CDR2 FQGNSA.

Within the sample, this clonotype is medium-sized. This chain links TRBV6-2 or TRBV6-3 with TRBJ1-1; unclear D gene. The CDR3 has 11 amino acids. The germline gives CDR1 MNHEY, CDR2 SVGEGT. The ends were cut back, 4 bases at V and 5 bases at J, with 5 bases in the middle. This chain's CDR3 is CASSLWTEAFF. The CDR3 DNA reads as TGTGCCAGCAGTTTGTGGACTGAAGCTTTCTTT.

The chain couples TRBV9 to TRBJ1-1; no reliable D call. Germline CDR1 SGDLS, CDR2 YYNGEE. Trimming removed 4 bases from V and 0 bases from J, with 10 bases in between. This CDR3 spans 14 amino acids. The CDR3 sequence is CASSPRTLNTEAFF. DNA of the CDR3: TGTGCCAGCAGCCCCCGGACGTTGAACACTGAAGCTTTCTTT.

This clonotype has just a few counts. The V call is TRBV20-1, the J call TRBJ2-7, with 13 bases aligning to TRBD2. Germline V gives CDR1 DFQATT, CDR2 SNEGSKA (reference sequence). This CDR3 region has 17 residues. Trimming took 1 base from V and 4 from J; bases not matched to a gene: 10. The CDR3 region has the DNA TGCAGTGCTAGAGGAGGTGGACTAGCGGGAGTTTTGTACGAGCAGTACTTC. This translates into CSARGGGLAGVLYEQYF.

The genes are TRBV23-1 and TRBJ2-3, with a tentative D call TRBD2 (5 bases). TRBV23-1 is treated as an ORF (open reading frame) with a function not yet certain. This CDR3 is built from 18 residues. V dropped 4 bases and J dropped 0 bases, with 20 bases sitting between them. CDR3 amino acids: CASSPKRPGEPSTDTQYF. DNA of the CDR3: TGCGCCAGCAGTCCGAAACGGCCCGGGGAACCTAGCACAGATACGCAGTATTTT.

This clonotype occurred a few times. V gene TRBV19 combines with J gene TRBJ1-1, with D possibly matching TRBD1 (5 bases). The CDR3 runs to 15 residues. V was trimmed by 6 bases and J by 3 bases, leaving 17 bases between them. CDR1 and CDR2 from the germline V gene are LNHDA and SQIVND (reference sequence). CDR3 nucleotide sequence: TGTGCCAGTAGATCAGCGGGGGATACGTACACTGAAGCTTTCTTT. It yields the protein CASRSAGDTYTEAFF. Full variable domain (rest looked up from reference TRBV19 and TRBJ1-1): DGGITQSPKYLFRKEGQNVTLSCEQNLNHDAMYWYRQDPGQGLRLIYYSQIVNDFQKGDIAEGYSVSREKKESFPLTVTSAQKNPTAFYLCASRSAGDTYTEAFFGQGTRLTVV.

This clonotype was detected many times. This rearrangement joins TRBV10-3 to TRBJ2-1, with TRBD2 matching 7 bases. Unmatched junction bases numbered 7, after V lost 0 bases and J lost 2 bases. Germline CDR1 is ENHRY and CDR2 is SYGVKD. The CDR3 length is 17 residues. CDR3 in DNA: TGTGCCATCAGTGAGTCGATGGAGCGGGGACCCTACAATGAGCAGTTCTTC. The encoded protein is CAISESMERGPYNEQFF.

About this clonotype itself: At one end, the junction sequence differs from germline, possibly due to a read error. CDR3 nucleotide sequence: TGTGCCAGCAGCTTCAACGGTGCAACTAATGAAAAACTGTCTTTT. It encodes CASSFNGATNEKLSF. The rearrangement links TRBV7-2 to TRBJ1-4, with D unresolved. This CDR3 region has 15 residues. Germline V gene data show CDR1 as SGHTA and CDR2 as FQGNSA. Full variable domain (missing parts from reference TRBV7-2 and TRBJ1-4): GAGVSQSPSNKVTEKGKDVELRCDPISGHTALYWYRQSLGQGLEFLIYFQGNSAPDKSGLPSDRFSAERTGGSVSTLTIQRTQQEDSAVYLCASSFNGATNEKLSFGSGTQLSVL.

This clonotype turned up a few times. The genes are TRBV12-3 or TRBV12-4 and TRBJ1-6; tentatively, D is TRBD1 (5 bases). V was clipped by 4 bases and J by 5 bases, with 12 bases between them. This CDR3 spans 15 amino acids. The CDR3 reads CASSSGLGDNSPLHF. DNA for the CDR3: TGTGCCAGCAGTTCTGGGTTAGGGGATAATTCACCCCTCCACTTT.